Included here is one T cell receptor beta chain sequence, with context. Study members were between roughly 18 and 100 years old and lived in roughly 24 US regions. The CDR3 covers 16 residues. The V gene's germline CDR1 is SQVTM and CDR2 ANQGSEA. V was clipped by 2 bases and J by 0 bases, with 13 bases between them. TCRdb keeps only in-frame clones here, not all; method: immunoSEQ multiplex PCR. The data show 250,000 to 350,000 clones, roughly 91% seen once. These data are taken from a study of blood T cell repertoires in COVID-19. Across the study: Samples representing acute and convalescent COVID-19 were sourced from the United States, Italy and Spain.

V is TRBV29-1 and J is TRBJ1-4, with a possible D match to TRBD1 (5 bases). Specimen: PBMCs or T cells enriched from blood (not recorded which). The sequence came from an older woman in a cohort exposed to, infected with or recovered from COVID-19 (not recorded which). The CDR3 DNA follows: TGCAGCGTTGAAATGGGGGAGGGAGCAACTAATGAAAAACTGTTTTTT. Protein product: CSVEMGEGATNEKLFF.